This T cell receptor (beta chain) appears in the sequencing data of a study of T-cell reconstitution after alpha-beta-depleted transplantation in children. Unique molecular identifiers featured in how the TCRbeta library was prepared. TCRdb reprocessed the PCR reads with MiXCR, giving one entry per CDR3 protein. The table lists some 500,000 distinct CDR3 sequences, about a sixth of them singletons, with 3% to 3.5% in the top ten. This clonotype was counted between two and nine times. With V trimmed by 3 bases and J by 5 bases, 6 bases remained unmatched. Germline CDR1 SEHNR, CDR2 FQNEAQ (reference sequence). CDR3 length equals 15 residues.

This TCR was sampled from a human donor who donated a stem cell graft to a child with acute lymphoblastic leukemia. The chain joins TRBV7-9 to TRBJ2-1; the match to TRBD2 covers 8 bases. The sample here was PBMCs from the stem cell graft donor, taken from the stem cell graft. CDR3 nucleotides: TGTGCCAGCAGCTTGGCTAGCGGGTATAACAATGAGCAGTTCTTC. Translating it yields CASSLASGYNNEQFF.